The 4 T cell receptor beta chains below come from one sample, sequenced in a study of Ad26.COV2.S vaccination and SARS-CoV-2 variants. As for treatment: about 20 received Ad26.COV2.S at low or high dose, single or two shots; roughly 5 received placebo; per-sample allocation not given. Vaccine and placebo recipients were sampled on day 63 after the first injection. The method was immunoSEQ multiplex PCR; TCRdb's version includes in-frame clones alone and lacks a portion of them. The table has 350,000 to 450,000 clones, 70% to 90% seen once; the top ten hold approximately 1.9%. This sample comprised peripheral blood, obtained in a trial of Ad26.COV2.S vaccine versus placebo. These receptors were collected from a person aged 18-60 years who received the Ad26.COV2.S COVID-19 vaccine or a placebo.

In the case of this clone: The same CDR3 also results from other DNA sequences found in this sample. This chain joins TRBV28 and TRBJ2-7; 7 nucleotides align to TRBD2. The CDR3 consists of 13 residues. V dropped 5 bases and J dropped 5; count of bases not matched to a gene: 6. CDR1 MDHEN and CDR2 SYDVKM come from the germline V gene. CDR3 nucleotide sequence: TGTGCCAGCAGTCTAGCCGGGGGGAACGAGCAGTACTTC. It is translated as CASSLAGGNEQYF.

The V call is TRBV5-1, the J call TRBJ2-7; either TRBD1 or TRBD2 may fit D (6 bases each). V lost 0 bases and J 0 bases, leaving 10 bases between the germline ends. CDR3 size: 15 residues. Germline V gene data show CDR1 as SGHRS and CDR2 as YFSETQ. In DNA, the CDR3 is TGCGCCAGCAGCTTGGCCCCGGGGGCCTCCTACGAGCAGTACTTC. Protein: CASSLAPGASYEQYF.

This clone was seen only a few times. The rearrangement links TRBV5-4 to TRBJ1-2; D ambiguous. This CDR3 has 13 residues. Germline values: CDR1 SGHNT, CDR2 YYREEE (reference sequence). The ends were cut back, 9 bases at V and 2 bases at J, with 14 bases in the middle. The CDR3 nucleotides are TGTGCCATAAAATGGCACCCGAACTATGGCTACACCTTC. Translation: CAIKWHPNYGYTF.

This clone was seen once. V and J are TRBV7-6 and TRBJ2-7, with 11 nucleotides matching TRBD2. The CDR3 spans 16 residues. V gave up 1 base and J gave up 3 bases; unmatched junction bases: 5. Germline CDR1 and CDR2: SGHVS and FNYEAQ. CDR3 sequence: CASSLGTSGFVYEQYF. The CDR3, as DNA: TGTGCCAGCAGCTTAGGGACTAGCGGGTTCGTCTACGAGCAGTACTTC.